This T cell receptor beta chain was found in a study of blood T cell repertoires in COVID-19. Study details: Samples of COVID-19 (acute and convalescent) were obtained from the United States, Italy and Spain. T cells, B-cell-depleted T cells, or PBMCs supplied cDNA or gDNA.

Germline loops: CDR1 MNHEY, CDR2 SMNVEV (reference sequence). This CDR3 contains 12 residues. The V gene lost 7 bases and the J gene lost 9 bases, with 13 bases spanning the gap. Authors' data handling: Scientists estimated how many nucleated cells there were by amplifying reference gene primers. This table comes from immunoSEQ multiplex PCR, and its TCRdb copy is limited to in-frame clones, with some not included. Clone size and the V and J calls come from that table; the DNA yielded D and trimming. This sample yields roughly 200,000 clones, of which approximately 90% are seen a single time; under 4.5% belongs to the top ten.

The specimen was peripheral blood. The V call is TRBV27, the J call TRBJ2-1; D perhaps matches TRBD1 (5 bases). The receptor was isolated from a woman aged 30 to 39 with acute or convalescent COVID-19. The CDR3: CASTNRLPEQFF. The CDR3, as DNA: TGTGCCAGCACTAACAGGTTGCCTGAGCAGTTCTTC.